This T cell receptor beta chain was captured by sequencing in a study of shared clonotypes between healthy human individuals. The CDR3 length is 14 residues. V shed 5 bases and J 4 bases; nucleotides not matched to a gene: 6. Germline V gene data show CDR1 as LNHDA and CDR2 as SQIVND (reference sequence). The assay was immunoSEQ multiplex PCR, and TCRdb's table has in-frame clones only and misses some. The sample contains about 2 million clones, roughly 95% of which appear only once. Study outcomes and limitations: When naive CD4 clonotypes were compared across a handful of donors, around 4.6% were shared.

Naive CD8 cells comprised CD45RO-negative, CCR7-positively selected cells, excluding terminally differentiated effector memory CD45RA+ cells. Remarks on this clone: The antigen is not known. The sample contains more than one DNA sequence encoding this CDR3.

This clonotype was obtained from a young man in good health. Sample: naive CD8+ T cells sorted from blood. V and J are TRBV19 and TRBJ2-7; TRBD2 agrees at 9 bases. CDR3 sequence reads: CASSATSGDYEQYF. CDR3 in DNA: TGTGCCAGTAGTGCGACTAGCGGAGATTACGAGCAGTACTTC.